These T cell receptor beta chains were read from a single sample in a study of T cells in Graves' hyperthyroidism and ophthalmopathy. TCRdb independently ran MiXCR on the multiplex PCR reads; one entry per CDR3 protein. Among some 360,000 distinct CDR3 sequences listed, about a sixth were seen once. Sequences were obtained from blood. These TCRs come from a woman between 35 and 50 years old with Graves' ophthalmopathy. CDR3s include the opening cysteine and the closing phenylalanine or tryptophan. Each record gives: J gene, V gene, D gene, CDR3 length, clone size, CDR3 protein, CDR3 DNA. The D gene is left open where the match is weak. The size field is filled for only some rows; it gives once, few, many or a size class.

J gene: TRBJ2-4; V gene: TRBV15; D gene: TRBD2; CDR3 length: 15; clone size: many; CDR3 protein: CATSLAGGPLNIQYF; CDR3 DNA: TGTGCCACCAGTTTAGCGGGAGGGCCTTTGAACATTCAGTACTTC
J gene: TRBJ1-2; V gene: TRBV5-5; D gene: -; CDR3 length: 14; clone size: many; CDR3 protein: CASSLDGSGYGYTF; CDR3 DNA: TGTGCCAGCAGCTTGGATGGCTCCGGCTATGGCTACACCTTC
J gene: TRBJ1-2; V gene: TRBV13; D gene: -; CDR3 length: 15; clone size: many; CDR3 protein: CASSTVTDTSYGYTF; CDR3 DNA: TGTGCCAGCAGCACGGTCACAGACACCTCCTATGGCTACACCTTC
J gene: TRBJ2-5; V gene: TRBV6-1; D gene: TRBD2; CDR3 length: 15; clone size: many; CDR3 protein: CASSVGAGDPETQYF; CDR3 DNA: TGTGCCAGCAGTGTTGGAGCGGGAGACCCAGAGACCCAGTACTTC
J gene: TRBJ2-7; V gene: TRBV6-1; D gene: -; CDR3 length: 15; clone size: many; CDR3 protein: CASSESGVDFYEQYF; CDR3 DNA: TGTGCCAGCAGTGAATCGGGGGTGGACTTTTACGAGCAGTACTTC
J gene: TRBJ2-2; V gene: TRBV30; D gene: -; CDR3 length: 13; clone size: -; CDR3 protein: CAWARVGTGELFF; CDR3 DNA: TGTGCCTGGGCCAGGGTTGGCACCGGGGAGCTGTTTTTT
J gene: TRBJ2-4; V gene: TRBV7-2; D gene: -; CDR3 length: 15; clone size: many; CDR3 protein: CASSLRFGAKNIQYF; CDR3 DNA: TGTGCCAGCAGTCTCCGCTTTGGGGCCAAAAACATTCAGTACTTC
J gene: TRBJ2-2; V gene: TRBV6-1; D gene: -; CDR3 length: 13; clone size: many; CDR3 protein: CASGRGNTGELFF; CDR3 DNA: TGTGCCAGCGGGCGGGGAAACACCGGGGAGCTGTTTTTT
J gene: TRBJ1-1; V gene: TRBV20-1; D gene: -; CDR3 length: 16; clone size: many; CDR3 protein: CSARDLGSMMNTEAFF; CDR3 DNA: TGCAGTGCTAGAGATCTGGGCTCCATGATGAACACTGAAGCTTTCTTT
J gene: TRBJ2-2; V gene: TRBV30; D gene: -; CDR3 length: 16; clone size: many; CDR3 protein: CAWGQTGGDNTGELFF; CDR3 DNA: TGTGCCTGGGGGCAGACGGGCGGGGACAACACCGGGGAGCTGTTTTTT
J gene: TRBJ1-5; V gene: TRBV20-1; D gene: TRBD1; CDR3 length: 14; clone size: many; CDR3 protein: CSARANRGYQPQHF; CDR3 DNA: TGCAGTGCTAGAGCCAACAGGGGGTATCAGCCCCAGCATTTT
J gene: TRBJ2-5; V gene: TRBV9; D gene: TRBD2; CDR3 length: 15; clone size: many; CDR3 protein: CASSAGLAEQETQYF; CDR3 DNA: TGTGCCAGCAGCGCCGGACTAGCGGAACAAGAGACCCAGTACTTC
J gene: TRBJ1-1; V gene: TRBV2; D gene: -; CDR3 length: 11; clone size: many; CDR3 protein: CASSATTEAFF; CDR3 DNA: TGTGCCAGCAGCGCTACAACTGAAGCTTTCTTT
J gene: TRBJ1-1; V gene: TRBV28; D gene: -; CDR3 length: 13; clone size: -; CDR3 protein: CASRGRGECEAFF; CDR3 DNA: TGTGCCAGCAGGGGGCGGGGGGAATGTGAAGCTTTCTTT
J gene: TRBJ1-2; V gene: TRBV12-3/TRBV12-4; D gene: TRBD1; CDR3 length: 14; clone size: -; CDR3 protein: CASTRTDRVFSYTF; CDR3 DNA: TGTGCCAGCACACGTACGGACAGGGTCTTTAGCTACACCTTC
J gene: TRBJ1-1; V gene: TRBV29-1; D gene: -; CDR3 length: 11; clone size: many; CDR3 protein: CSVRRNTEAFF; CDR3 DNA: TGCAGCGTTCGGCGGAACACTGAAGCTTTCTTT
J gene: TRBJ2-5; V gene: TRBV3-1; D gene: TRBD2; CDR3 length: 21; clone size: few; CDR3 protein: CASGQEGQGLAGVPTQETQYF; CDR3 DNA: TGTGCCAGCGGCCAAGAGGGCCAAGGACTAGCGGGAGTTCCGACCCAAGAGACCCAGTACTTC
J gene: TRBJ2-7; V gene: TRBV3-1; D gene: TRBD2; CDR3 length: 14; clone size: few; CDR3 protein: CASSQGIAGAEQYF; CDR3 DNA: TGTGCCAGCAGCCAAGGAATCGCGGGAGCCGAGCAGTACTTC
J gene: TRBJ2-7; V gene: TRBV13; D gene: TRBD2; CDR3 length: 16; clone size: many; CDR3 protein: CASSLWFGGSSYEQYF; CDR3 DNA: TGTGCCAGCAGCTTATGGTTCGGGGGGAGCTCCTACGAGCAGTACTTC
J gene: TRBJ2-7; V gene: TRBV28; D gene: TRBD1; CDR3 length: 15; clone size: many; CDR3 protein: CASSGTGQGSYEQYF; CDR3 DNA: TGTGCCAGCAGTGGAACGGGACAGGGGTCCTACGAGCAGTACTTC
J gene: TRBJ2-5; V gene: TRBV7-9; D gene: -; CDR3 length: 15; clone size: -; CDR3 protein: CASSLIGAGAALQYF; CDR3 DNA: TGTGCCAGCAGCTTGATAGGGGCAGGGGCCGCACTCCAGTACTTC
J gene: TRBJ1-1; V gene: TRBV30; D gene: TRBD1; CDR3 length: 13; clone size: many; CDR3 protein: CAWSVQGVPEAFF; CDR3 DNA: TGTGCCTGGAGTGTACAGGGGGTCCCTGAAGCTTTCTTT
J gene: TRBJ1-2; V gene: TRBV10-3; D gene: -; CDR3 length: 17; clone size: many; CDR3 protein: CATTQFLQGDYYDGYTF; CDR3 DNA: TGTGCCACCACCCAATTCCTACAGGGCGACTACTATGATGGCTACACCTTC
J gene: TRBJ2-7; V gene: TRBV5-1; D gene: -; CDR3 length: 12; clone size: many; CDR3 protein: CASSTNGYEQYF; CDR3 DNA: TGCGCCAGCAGCACGAACGGGTACGAGCAGTACTTC
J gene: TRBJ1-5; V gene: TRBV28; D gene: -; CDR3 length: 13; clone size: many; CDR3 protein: CASVVNSNQPQHF; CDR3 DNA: TGTGCCAGCGTAGTAAATAGCAATCAGCCCCAGCATTTT
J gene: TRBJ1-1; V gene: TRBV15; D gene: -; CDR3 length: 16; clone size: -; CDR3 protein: CATSRDRDSTYTEAFF; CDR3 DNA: TGTGCCACCAGCAGAGATAGAGACAGCACTTACACTGAAGCTTTCTTT
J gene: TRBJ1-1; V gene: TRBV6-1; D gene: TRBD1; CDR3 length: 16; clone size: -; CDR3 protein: CASSARGQGRSTEAFF; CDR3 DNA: TGTGCCAGCAGCGCCCGAGGACAGGGTCGTAGCACTGAAGCTTTCTTT
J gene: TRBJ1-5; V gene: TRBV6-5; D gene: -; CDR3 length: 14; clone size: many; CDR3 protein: CASSYRDTNQPQHF; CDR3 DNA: TGTGCCAGCAGTTACCGGGACACCAATCAGCCCCAGCATTTT
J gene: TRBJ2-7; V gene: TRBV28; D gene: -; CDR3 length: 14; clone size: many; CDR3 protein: CASSSSATDYEQYF; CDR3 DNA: TGTGCCAGCAGTTCTAGCGCGACCGACTACGAGCAGTACTTC
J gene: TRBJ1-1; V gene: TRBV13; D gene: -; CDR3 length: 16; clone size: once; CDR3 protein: CASSFEIQGSGTEAFF; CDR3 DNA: TGTGCCAGCAGCTTCGAGATACAGGGTAGCGGCACTGAAGCTTTCTTT
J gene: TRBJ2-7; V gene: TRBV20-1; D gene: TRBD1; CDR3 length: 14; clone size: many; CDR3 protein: CSVNADRGLAEQYF; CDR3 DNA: TGCAGTGTAAATGCGGACAGGGGGTTAGCGGAGCAGTACTTC
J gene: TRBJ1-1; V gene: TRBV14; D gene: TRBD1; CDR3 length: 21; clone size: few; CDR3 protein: CASSQDLFGRKTGNMNTEAFF; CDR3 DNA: TGTGCCAGCAGCCAAGATCTCTTCGGGCGGAAGACAGGGAACATGAACACTGAAGCTTTCTTT
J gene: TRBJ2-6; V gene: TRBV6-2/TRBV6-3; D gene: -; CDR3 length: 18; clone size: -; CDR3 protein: CASSYLSNTISGANVLTF; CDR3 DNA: TGTGCCAGCAGTTACCTCTCGAACACGATTTCTGGGGCCAACGTCCTGACTTTC
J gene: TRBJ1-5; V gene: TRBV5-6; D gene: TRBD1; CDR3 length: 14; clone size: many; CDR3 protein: CASSYGTGNQPQHF; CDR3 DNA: TGTGCCAGCAGCTACGGGACAGGGAATCAGCCCCAGCATTTT
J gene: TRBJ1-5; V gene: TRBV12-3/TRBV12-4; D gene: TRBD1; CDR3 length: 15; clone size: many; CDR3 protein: CASSFSGGSNQPQHF; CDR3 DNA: TGTGCCAGCAGTTTTTCAGGGGGTAGCAATCAGCCCCAGCATTTT
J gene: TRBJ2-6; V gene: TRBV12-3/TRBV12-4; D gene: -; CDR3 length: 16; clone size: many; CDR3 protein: CASSLWTLSGANVLTF; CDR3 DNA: TGTGCCAGCAGTTTGTGGACACTCTCTGGGGCCAACGTCCTGACTTTC
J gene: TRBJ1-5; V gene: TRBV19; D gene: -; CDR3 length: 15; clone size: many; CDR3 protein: CASSIPGRSNQPQHF; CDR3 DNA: TGTGCCAGTAGTATTCCCGGAAGGAGCAATCAGCCCCAGCATTTT
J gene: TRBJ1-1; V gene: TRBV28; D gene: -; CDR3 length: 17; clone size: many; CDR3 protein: CASRSSTRGVWSTEAFF; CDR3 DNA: TGTGCCAGCAGATCATCAACTCGGGGCGTGTGGAGCACTGAAGCTTTCTTT
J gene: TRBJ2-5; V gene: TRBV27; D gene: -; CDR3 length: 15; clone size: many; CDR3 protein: CASSFGAGTQETQYF; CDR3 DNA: TGTGCCAGCAGTTTTGGGGCAGGGACCCAAGAGACCCAGTACTTC
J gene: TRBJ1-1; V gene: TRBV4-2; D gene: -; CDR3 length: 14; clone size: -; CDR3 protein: CASSQKQGNTEAFF; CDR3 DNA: TGTGCCAGCAGCCAAAAACAGGGGAACACTGAAGCTTTCTTT
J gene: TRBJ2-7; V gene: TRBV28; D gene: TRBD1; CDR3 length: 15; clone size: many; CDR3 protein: CASSWDRETSYEQYF; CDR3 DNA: TGTGCCAGCAGTTGGGACAGGGAGACCTCCTACGAGCAGTACTTC
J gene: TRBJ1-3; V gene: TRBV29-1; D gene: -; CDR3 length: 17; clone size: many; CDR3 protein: CSVQTTERGVSGNTIYF; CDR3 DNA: TGCAGCGTCCAGACGACGGAGAGGGGCGTCTCTGGAAACACCATATATTTT
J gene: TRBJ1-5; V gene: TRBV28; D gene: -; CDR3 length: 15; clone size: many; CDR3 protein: CASSIPVVGNQPQHF; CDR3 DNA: TGTGCCAGCAGTATCCCCGTTGTCGGCAATCAGCCCCAGCATTTT
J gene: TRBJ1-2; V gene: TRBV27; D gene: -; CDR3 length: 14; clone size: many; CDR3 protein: CASSLSHRAAGYTF; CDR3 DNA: TGTGCCAGCAGTTTATCTCACAGGGCGGCTGGCTACACCTTC
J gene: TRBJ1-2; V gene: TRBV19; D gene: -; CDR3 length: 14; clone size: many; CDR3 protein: CASSMQRQSYGYTF; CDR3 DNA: TGTGCCAGTAGTATGCAACGACAGTCCTATGGCTACACCTTC
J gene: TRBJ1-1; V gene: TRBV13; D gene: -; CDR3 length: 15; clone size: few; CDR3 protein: CASSLGRTVNTEAFF; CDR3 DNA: TGTGCCAGCAGCTTAGGCCGGACGGTCAACACTGAAGCTTTCTTT
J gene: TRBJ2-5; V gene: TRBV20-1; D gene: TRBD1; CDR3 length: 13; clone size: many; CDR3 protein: CSPTGQGGETQYF; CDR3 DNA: TGCAGTCCTACTGGACAGGGTGGGGAGACCCAGTACTTC
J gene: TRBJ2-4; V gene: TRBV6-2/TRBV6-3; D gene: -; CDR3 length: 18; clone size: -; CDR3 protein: CASSYIGLQGRGKNIQYF; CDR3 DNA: TGTGCCAGCAGTTACATAGGTCTCCAGGGAAGAGGCAAAAACATTCAGTACTTC
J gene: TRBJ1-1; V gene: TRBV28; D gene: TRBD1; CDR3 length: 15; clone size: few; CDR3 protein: CASSLGTVSNTEAFF; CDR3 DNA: TGTGCCAGCAGTTTAGGGACAGTTTCGAACACTGAAGCTTTCTTT
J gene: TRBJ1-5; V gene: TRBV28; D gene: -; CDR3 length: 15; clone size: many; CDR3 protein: CASSLMARLSQPQHF; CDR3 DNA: TGTGCCAGCAGTTTGATGGCCAGGCTTTCCCAGCCCCAGCATTTT
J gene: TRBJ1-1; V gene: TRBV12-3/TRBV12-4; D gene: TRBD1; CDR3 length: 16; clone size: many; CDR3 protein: CASRSRMTGLNTEAFF; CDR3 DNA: TGTGCCAGCAGATCTCGGATGACAGGGCTGAACACTGAAGCTTTCTTT